The entry below describes one TCR beta chain. Its antigen is not known. This sample is part of a study of shared clonotypes between healthy human individuals. Study results and limitations: Blood was the sole source, and tissue repertoires probably differ.

V was shortened by 3 bases and J by 2 bases, with 8 bases between the two germline ends. Per the germline V gene, CDR1 is SNHLY and CDR2 is FYNNEI. CDR3 length: 15 residues. TCRdb's copy holds only in-frame clones and misses some; the assay was immunoSEQ multiplex PCR. Of about 610,000 clones in the sample, about 97% were seen once. The sequence was obtained from a woman aged 30 to 39 in good health. The sequenced sample was naive CD4+ T cells sorted from blood. Subset reported: CD45RA+ positively selected. The chain uses TRBV2 and TRBJ2-6; possible D gene TRBD2, 5 bases. CDR3 DNA: TGTGCCAGCAGTGATCTCGGGACTGGGGCCAACGTCCTGACTTTC. This gives the protein CASSDLGTGANVLTF. The variable domain in full, with the rest retrieved from reference TRBV2 and TRBJ2-6, is EPEVTQTPSHQVTQMGQEVILRCVPISNHLYFYWYRQILGQKVEFLVSFYNNEISEKSEIFDDQFSVERPDGSNFTLKIRSTKLEDSAMYFCASSDLGTGANVLTFGAGSRLTVL.